The clone carrying this T cell receptor beta chain was seen repeatedly, ten times or more. The sample is drawn from a study of T cells after yellow fever vaccination. Each CDR3 protein gets one entry after TCRdb re-called the 5' RACE reads with MiXCR. The data hold more than 95,000 distinct CDR3 sequences, with 5.5% to 8% observed a single time. V lost 4 bases and J 2 bases, leaving 14 bases between the germline ends. The germline gives CDR1 SGDLS, CDR2 YYNGEE. The CDR3 length is 15 residues. Here the sequenced sample was CD4+ T cells sorted from PBMCs, taken roughly 47 days after the first yellow fever vaccination. The TCR was taken from a man aged 18 to 30 who received the YFV17D yellow fever vaccine. The chain recombines TRBV9 with TRBJ2-3, with D perhaps TRBD1 (6 bases). The CDR3 DNA sequence: TGTGCCAGCAGCCCGCTGACAGGACCCACAGATACGCAGTATTTT. Its protein product is CASSPLTGPTDTQYF.